This TCR beta chain comes out of a study of identifying expanded T cells in peripheral blood. General study results and limits: Technical replicates showed about 1.1 changed clones; two weeks around 15; four weeks 19.

The data were produced by immunoSEQ multiplex PCR, yet TCRdb's version contains in-frame clones alone and is incomplete. The sample lists tens of thousands of clones, 88% occurring once. The CDR3 runs to 15 residues. V lost 10 bases to trimming and J lost 2 bases; unmatched junction nucleotides: 12. Germline lookup yields CDR1 SNHLY and CDR2 FYNNEI. A remark on this clone: Antigen unknown.

The receptor comes from a person aged 18 to 75 in good health. The sequencing input was blood. The rearrangement links TRBV2 to TRBJ2-7, with 9 bases fitting TRBD1. This chain's CDR3 is CATLHERQGAYEQYF. The CDR3 DNA reads as TGTGCCACCCTTCACGAGAGACAGGGGGCCTACGAGCAGTACTTC.